This TCR beta chain was captured by sequencing in a study of T cells after somatic rescue of genetic block. Clones were sequenced by immunoSEQ multiplex PCR, and TCRdb holds only the in-frame ones, with some missing. The sample holds approximately 65,000 clones, 85% to 95% seen once. This TCR derives from a man between 35 and 55 years old. Sequencing used peripheral blood mononuclear cells (PBMCs).

CDR3: CASSSLSGGGDEQFF. In nucleotides, the CDR3 is TGTGCCAGCAGCTCATTAAGCGGGGGGGGCGATGAGCAGTTCTTC. V gene TRBV7-9 combines with J gene TRBJ2-1; 10 bases are shared with TRBD2. This CDR3 spans 15 amino acids. The germline V gene has CDR1 SEHNR and CDR2 FQNEAQ (reference sequence). After removal of 4 bases from V and 8 bases from J, the junction contained 8 bases not matched to a gene.